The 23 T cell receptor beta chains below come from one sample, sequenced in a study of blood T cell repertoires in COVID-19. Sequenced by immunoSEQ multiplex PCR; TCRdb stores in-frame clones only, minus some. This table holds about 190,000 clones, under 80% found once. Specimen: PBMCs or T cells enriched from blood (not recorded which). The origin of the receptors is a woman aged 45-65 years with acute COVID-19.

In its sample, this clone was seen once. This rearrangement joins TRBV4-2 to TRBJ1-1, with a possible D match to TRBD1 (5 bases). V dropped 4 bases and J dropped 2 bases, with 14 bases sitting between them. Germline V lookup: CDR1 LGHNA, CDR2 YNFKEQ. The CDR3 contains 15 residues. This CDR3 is CASSREGRTNTEAFF. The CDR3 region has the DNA TGTGCCAGCAGCCGGGAGGGACGGACAAACACTGAAGCTTTCTTT.

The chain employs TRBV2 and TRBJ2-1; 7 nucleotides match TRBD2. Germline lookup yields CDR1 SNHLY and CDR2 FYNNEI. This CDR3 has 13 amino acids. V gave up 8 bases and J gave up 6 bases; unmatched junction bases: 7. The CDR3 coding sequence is TGTGCCAGCGGGAGGGCCCAGGGCAATGAGCAGTTCTTC. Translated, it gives CASGRAQGNEQFF.

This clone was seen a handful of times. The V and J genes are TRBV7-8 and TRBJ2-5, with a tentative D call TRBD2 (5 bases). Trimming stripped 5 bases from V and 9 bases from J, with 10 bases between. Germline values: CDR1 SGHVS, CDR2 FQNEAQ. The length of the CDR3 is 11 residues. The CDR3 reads CASSPGLSQYF. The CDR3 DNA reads TGTGCCAGCAGCCCCGGACTCTCCCAGTACTTC.

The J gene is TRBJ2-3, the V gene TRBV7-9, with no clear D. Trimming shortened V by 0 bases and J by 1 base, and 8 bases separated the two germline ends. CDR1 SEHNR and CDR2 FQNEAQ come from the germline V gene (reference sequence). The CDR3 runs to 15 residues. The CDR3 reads CASSLAGSRTDTQYF. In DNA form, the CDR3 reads TGTGCCAGCAGCTTAGCCGGGTCTCGCACAGATACGCAGTATTTT.

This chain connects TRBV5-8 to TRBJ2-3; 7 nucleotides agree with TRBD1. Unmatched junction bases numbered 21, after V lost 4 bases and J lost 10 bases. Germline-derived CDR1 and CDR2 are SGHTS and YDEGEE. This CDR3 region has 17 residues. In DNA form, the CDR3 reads TGTGCCAGCAGCCAAAAAGGGGGCAGGGCCCGTACCCTGGCGCAGTATTTT. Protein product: CASSQKGGRARTLAQYF.

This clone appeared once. The CDR3 loop is CASSLESGGVSPLHF. As DNA, the CDR3 is TGCGCCAGCAGCTTGGAGTCAGGGGGCGTTTCACCCCTCCACTTT. This chain joins TRBV5-1 and TRBJ1-6; TRBD1 aligns across 8 bases. This CDR3 has 15 amino acids. Germline lookup yields CDR1 SGHRS and CDR2 YFSETQ. V gave up 0 bases and J gave up 9 bases; unmatched junction bases: 5.

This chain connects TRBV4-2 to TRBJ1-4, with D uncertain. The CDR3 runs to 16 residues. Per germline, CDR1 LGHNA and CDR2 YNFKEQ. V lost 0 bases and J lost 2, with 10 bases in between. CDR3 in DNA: TGTGCCAGCAGCCAAGAGGCGGGTTTGACTAATGAAAAACTGTTTTTT. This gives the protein CASSQEAGLTNEKLFF.

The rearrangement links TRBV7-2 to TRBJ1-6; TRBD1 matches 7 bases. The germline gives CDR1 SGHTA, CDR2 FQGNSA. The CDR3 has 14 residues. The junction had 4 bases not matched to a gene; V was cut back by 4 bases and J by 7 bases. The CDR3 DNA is TGTGCCAGCAGCTCCCGGACAGGAAATTCACCCCTCCACTTT. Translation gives CASSSRTGNSPLHF.

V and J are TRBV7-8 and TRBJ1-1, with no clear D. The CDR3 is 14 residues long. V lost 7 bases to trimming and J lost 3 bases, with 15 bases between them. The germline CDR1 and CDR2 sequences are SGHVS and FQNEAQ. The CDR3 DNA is TGTGCCAGCATTCCCCGGGAGGGCTACACTGAAGCTTTCTTT. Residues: CASIPREGYTEAFF.

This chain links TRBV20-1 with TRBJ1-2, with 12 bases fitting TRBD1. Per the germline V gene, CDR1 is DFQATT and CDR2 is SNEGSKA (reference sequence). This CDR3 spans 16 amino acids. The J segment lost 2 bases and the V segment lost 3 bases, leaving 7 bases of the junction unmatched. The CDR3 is CSASAGTGGENYGYTF. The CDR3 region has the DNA TGCAGTGCTAGTGCCGGGACAGGGGGCGAAAACTATGGCTACACCTTC.

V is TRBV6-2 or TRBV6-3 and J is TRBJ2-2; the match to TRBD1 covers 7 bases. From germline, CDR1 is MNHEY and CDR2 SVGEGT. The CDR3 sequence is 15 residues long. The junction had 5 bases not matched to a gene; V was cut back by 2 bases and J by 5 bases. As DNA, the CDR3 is TGTGCCAGCAGTTACGCCGCAGGGGGTACCGGGGAGCTGTTTTTT. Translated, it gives CASSYAAGGTGELFF.

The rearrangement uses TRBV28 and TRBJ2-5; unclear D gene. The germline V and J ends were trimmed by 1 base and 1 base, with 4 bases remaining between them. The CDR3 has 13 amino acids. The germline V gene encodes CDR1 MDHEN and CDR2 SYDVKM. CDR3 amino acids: CASSLFVQETQYF. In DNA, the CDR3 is TGTGCCAGCAGTTTATTCGTCCAAGAGACCCAGTACTTC.

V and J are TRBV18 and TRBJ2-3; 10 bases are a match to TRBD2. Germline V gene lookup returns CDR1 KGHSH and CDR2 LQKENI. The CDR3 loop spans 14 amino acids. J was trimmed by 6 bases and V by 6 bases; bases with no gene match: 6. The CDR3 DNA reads TGTGCCAGCTCCCCTAGCGGGGGCTCGGATACGCAGTATTTT. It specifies CASSPSGGSDTQYF.

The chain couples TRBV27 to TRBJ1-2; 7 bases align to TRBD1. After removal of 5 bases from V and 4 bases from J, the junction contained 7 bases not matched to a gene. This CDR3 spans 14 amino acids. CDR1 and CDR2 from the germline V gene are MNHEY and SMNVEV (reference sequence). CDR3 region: CASSTTGVIYGYTF. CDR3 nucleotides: TGTGCCAGCAGTACCACAGGGGTTATCTATGGCTACACCTTC.

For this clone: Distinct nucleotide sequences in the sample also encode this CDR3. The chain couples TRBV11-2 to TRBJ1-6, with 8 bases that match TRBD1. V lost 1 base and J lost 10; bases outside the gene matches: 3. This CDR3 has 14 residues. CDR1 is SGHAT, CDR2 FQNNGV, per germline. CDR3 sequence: CASSLGQGKSPLHF. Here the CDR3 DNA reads TGTGCCAGCAGCTTAGGACAGGGGAAGTCACCCCTCCACTTT.

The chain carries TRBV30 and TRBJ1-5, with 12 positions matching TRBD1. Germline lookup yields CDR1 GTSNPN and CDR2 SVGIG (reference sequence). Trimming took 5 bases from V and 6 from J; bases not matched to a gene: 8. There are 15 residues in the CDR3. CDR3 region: CAWLSGTGGTQPQHF. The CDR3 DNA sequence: TGTGCCTGGCTCTCCGGGACAGGGGGCACTCAGCCCCAGCATTTT. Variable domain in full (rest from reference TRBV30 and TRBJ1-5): SQTIHQWPATLVQPVGSPLSLECTVEGTSNPNLYWYRQAAGRGLQLLFYSVGIGQISSEVPQNLSASRPQDRQFILSSKKLLLSDSGFYLCAWLSGTGGTQPQHFGDGTRLSIL.

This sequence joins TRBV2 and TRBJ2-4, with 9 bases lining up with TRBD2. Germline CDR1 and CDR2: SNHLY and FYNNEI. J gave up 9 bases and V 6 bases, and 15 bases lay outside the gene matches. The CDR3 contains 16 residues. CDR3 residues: CASRAPGLAASGIQYF. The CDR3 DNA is TGTGCCAGCAGAGCTCCGGGACTAGCCGCTTCGGGCATTCAGTACTTC.

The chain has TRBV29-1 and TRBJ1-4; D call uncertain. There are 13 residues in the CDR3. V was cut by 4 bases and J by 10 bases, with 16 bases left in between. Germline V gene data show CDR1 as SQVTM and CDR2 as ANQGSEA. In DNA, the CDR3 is TGCAGCGTTGTCGGGAGGGAGTCGGGAAAACTGTTTTTT. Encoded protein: CSVVGRESGKLFF.

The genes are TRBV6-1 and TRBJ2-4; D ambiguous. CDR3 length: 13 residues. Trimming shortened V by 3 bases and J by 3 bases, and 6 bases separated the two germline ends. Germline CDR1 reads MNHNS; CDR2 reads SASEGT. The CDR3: CASSESHKNIQYF. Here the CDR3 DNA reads TGTGCCAGCAGTGAGAGTCACAAAAACATTCAGTACTTC.

The CDR3 protein is CASSSGQGSFF. The DNA of the CDR3 is TGTGCCAGCAGCTCAGGACAGGGCTCGTTCTTC. The chain has TRBV5-4 and TRBJ2-1; TRBD1 aligns across 8 bases. V dropped 3 bases and J dropped 15; count of bases not matched to a gene: 5. Germline CDR1 SGHNT, CDR2 YYREEE (reference sequence). The CDR3 runs to 11 residues.

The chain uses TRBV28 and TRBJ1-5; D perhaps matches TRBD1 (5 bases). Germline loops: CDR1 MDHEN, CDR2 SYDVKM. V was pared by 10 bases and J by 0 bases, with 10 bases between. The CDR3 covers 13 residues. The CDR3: CATCGASNQPQHF. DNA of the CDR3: TGTGCCACCTGTGGGGCTAGCAATCAGCCCCAGCATTTT.

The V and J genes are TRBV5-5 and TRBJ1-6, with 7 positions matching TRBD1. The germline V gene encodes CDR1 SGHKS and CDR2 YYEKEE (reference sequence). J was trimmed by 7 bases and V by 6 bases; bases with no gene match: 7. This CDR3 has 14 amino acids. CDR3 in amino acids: CASTRQGGNSPLHF. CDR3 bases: TGTGCCAGCACTAGACAGGGTGGCAATTCACCCCTCCACTTT.

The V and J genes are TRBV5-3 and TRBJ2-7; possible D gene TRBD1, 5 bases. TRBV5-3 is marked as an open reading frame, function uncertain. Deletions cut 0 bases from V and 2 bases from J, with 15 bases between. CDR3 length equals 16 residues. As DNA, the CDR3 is TGTGCCAGAAGCTTGGTAGGCAGGGATCTAGCCTACGAGCAGTACGTC. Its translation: CARSLVGRDLAYEQYV.